What follows describes a single TCR beta chain. The data are from a study of PD-L1 blockade in urothelial cancer. Study overall: Males with bladder-origin urothelial cancer made up about 85% of the 29 patients. Peripheral blood specimens exhibited a median yield of around 150,000 T cells. Blood underwent analysis 3 weeks (second dose) and 6 weeks after treatment began. Prior chemotherapy in patients spanned 0 to 3 regimens.

Some clones are missing from TCRdb's copy, which holds only in-frame ones; the method was immunoSEQ multiplex PCR. The profile shows some 97,000 clones, around 90% of them singletons. This CDR3 is built from 14 residues. CDR1 and CDR2 from the germline V gene are SGDLS and YYNGEE. J lost 4 bases, V lost 4 bases, and 6 bases had no gene match. This sequence joins TRBV9 and TRBJ2-5, with 8 bases aligning to TRBD2. The sequence came from a woman older than 75 with urothelial cancer. The sample was PBMCs, taken around atezolizumab (anti-PD-L1) treatment. CDR3 in DNA: TGTGCCAGCAGCATTAGCGGGATGGGAGAGACCCAGTACTTC. It codes for CASSISGMGETQYF.